The 29 T cell receptor beta chains below all came from one sample that was sequenced in a study of T-cell reconstitution after alpha-beta-depleted transplantation in children. Molecular barcoding with unique molecular identifiers was used for the TCRbeta library. One entry per CDR3 protein, called by TCRdb with MiXCR from the PCR reads. Altogether about 470,000 distinct CDR3 sequences are present, approximately 41% being singletons, with the ten largest covering approximately 30%. Sequenced here: PBMCs, sampled before TCRalphabeta/CD19-depleted stem cell transplant. These TCRs come from a girl aged 2 to 10 with aplastic anemia, due to receive a stem cell transplant.

This clonotype occurred a few times. The chain is built from TRBV7-3 and TRBJ2-5, with TRBD1 matching 7 bases. In germline, CDR1 is SGHTA, CDR2 FQGTGA. V shed 5 bases, J shed 2 bases, and the junction held 8 bases outside the gene matches. The length of the CDR3 is 15 residues. The CDR3: CASSRGPGRQETQYF. The CDR3 DNA sequence: TGTGCCAGCAGCAGGGGGCCGGGGAGACAAGAGACCCAGTACTTC.

As DNA, the CDR3 is TGCAGTGCTGAGGACAGGGGGGAATACGAGCAGTACTTC. The encoded protein is CSAEDRGEYEQYF. The chain has TRBV20-1 and TRBJ2-7, with 10 bases lining up with TRBD1. The CDR3 runs 13 residues. With 5 bases clipped from V and 4 bases from J, the junction kept 5 bases outside the gene matches. In germline, CDR1 is DFQATT, CDR2 SNEGSKA (reference sequence).

The chain links TRBV29-1 to TRBJ2-5; D is possibly TRBD1 or TRBD2 (5 bases each). Germline V lookup: CDR1 SQVTM, CDR2 ANQGSEA. CDR3 length: 14 residues. The germline V and J ends were trimmed by 4 bases and 1 base, with 13 bases remaining between them. The CDR3 reads CSVGLTGPQETQYF. The CDR3 DNA reads as TGCAGCGTTGGTCTAACGGGGCCCCAAGAGACCCAGTACTTC.

This clonotype has ten or more counts. V is TRBV7-9 and J is TRBJ2-1, with TRBD2 as a possible D gene (6 bases). The V gene's germline CDR1 is SEHNR and CDR2 FQNEAQ (reference sequence). Trimming pared 2 bases from V and 7 bases from J, leaving 15 bases between. The CDR3 is made up of 15 amino acids. The CDR3 spells CASSLKIIRGNEQFF. As DNA, the CDR3 is TGTGCCAGCAGCTTAAAAATCATTCGGGGGAATGAGCAGTTCTTC.

This clonotype was counted many times. The genes are TRBV6-5 and TRBJ1-1; D is possibly TRBD1 (5 bases). There are 14 residues in the CDR3. The V gene's germline CDR1 is MNHEY and CDR2 SVGAGI. With 0 bases removed from V and 4 bases from J, the gap between germline ends came to 9 bases. This CDR3 reads CASSYSRRGTEAFF. In DNA, the CDR3 is TGTGCCAGCAGTTACTCGAGGAGGGGCACTGAAGCTTTCTTT.

This clonotype came up many times. The chain carries TRBV7-8 and TRBJ2-7; 7 bases fit TRBD1. This CDR3 spans 16 amino acids. Germline lookup yields CDR1 SGHVS and CDR2 FQNEAQ. Trimming at V came to 5 bases and at J to 2 bases, leaving 12 bases not matched to a gene. The CDR3 region has the DNA TGTGCCAGCAGCATCCGGGACAGACCTACAGCCTACGAGCAGTACTTC. Encoded protein: CASSIRDRPTAYEQYF.

V is TRBV7-9 and J is TRBJ2-1, with a weak D call TRBD2 (6 bases). Germline V lookup: CDR1 SEHNR, CDR2 FQNEAQ (reference sequence). The V gene lost 1 base and the J gene lost 13 bases, with 17 bases spanning the gap. The CDR3 is 14 residues long. In nucleotides, the CDR3 is TGTGCCAGCAGCTTAGTCGTGGGAGGCCCATCCCAGTTCTTC. This translates into CASSLVVGGPSQFF.

V is TRBV10-3 and J is TRBJ2-1; TRBD2 aligns across 10 bases. The germline V gene has CDR1 ENHRY and CDR2 SYGVKD. The length of the CDR3 is 13 residues. The trim removed 9 bases at V and 1 base at J, leaving 0 bases unmatched. The CDR3 coding sequence is TGTGCCATTAGCGGGAGGTCCTACAATGAGCAGTTCTTC. Translated, it gives CAISGRSYNEQFF.

This clonotype was counted only a few times. V usage is TRBV27 and J usage is TRBJ1-5, with 9 positions matching TRBD1. The CDR3 is 15 residues long. Trimming cost V 5 bases and J 0 bases; bases outside gene matches: 2. Germline V gene lookup returns CDR1 MNHEY and CDR2 SMNVEV (reference sequence). DNA for the CDR3: TGTGCCAGCAGTGGGACAGGGCTTAGCAATCAGCCCCAGCATTTT. Encoded protein: CASSGTGLSNQPQHF.

The rearrangement links TRBV20-1 to TRBJ2-7, with D perhaps being TRBD1 or TRBD2 (5 bases each). Germline V gene sequence: CDR1 DFQATT, CDR2 SNEGSKA (reference sequence). V lost 2 bases to trimming and J lost 4 bases, with 18 bases between them. The CDR3 has 15 amino acids. CDR3 DNA sequence: TGCAGTGCTAGACCGATACGGGACGGTAATTACGAGCAGTACTTC. Translation gives CSARPIRDGNYEQYF.

This clonotype was seen more than once but under ten times. This chain connects TRBV6-2 or TRBV6-3 to TRBJ2-1, with TRBD2 identical over 15 bases. Germline assignment: CDR1 MNHEY and CDR2 SVGEGT. The CDR3 runs to 16 residues. V was pared by 5 bases and J by 7 bases, with 6 bases of the junction left unmatched. In DNA form, the CDR3 reads TGTGCCAGCAGTCGGGGACTAGCGGGAGGAGAGAATGAGCAGTTCTTC. As protein: CASSRGLAGGENEQFF.

In this sample, this clonotype turned up a few times. The J gene is TRBJ2-2, the V gene TRBV4-3; D possibly matches TRBD1 or TRBD2 (5 bases each). Trimming removed 5 bases from V and 7 bases from J, with 14 bases in between. Germline V lookup: CDR1 LGHNA, CDR2 YSLEER. CDR3 length: 14 residues. CDR3 sequence (DNA): TGCGCCAGCAGCTTTATTGAGGGGAACGGGGAGCTGTTTTTT. Translation: CASSFIEGNGELFF.

The genes are TRBV5-1 and TRBJ2-3; D possibly matches TRBD1 or TRBD2 (5 bases each). In germline, CDR1 is SGHRS, CDR2 YFSETQ. Trimming stripped 3 bases from V and 2 bases from J, with 22 bases between. The CDR3 has 18 residues. The CDR3 nucleotides are TGCGCCAGCAGCTCAGTAAGTCTAGCAGGGCAGATCACAGATACGCAGTATTTT. Translation: CASSSVSLAGQITDTQYF.

The chain couples TRBV5-1 to TRBJ2-1; 9 nucleotides agree with TRBD2. CDR1 and CDR2 from the germline V gene are SGHRS and YFSETQ. The CDR3 consists of 17 residues. Trimming cost V 1 base and J 9 bases; bases outside gene matches: 14. This CDR3 is CASSLSGSSGSFGEQFF. The CDR3 DNA is TGCGCCAGCAGCTTGAGTGGGAGTAGCGGGAGTTTCGGTGAGCAGTTCTTC.

The V gene is TRBV7-2, the J gene TRBJ2-3, with 13 bases lining up with TRBD2. The CDR3 consists of 15 residues. Germline assignment: CDR1 SGHTA and CDR2 FQGNSA. Unmatched junction bases numbered 2, after V lost 3 bases and J lost 5 bases. This CDR3 reads CASSLRTSGGDTQYF. The CDR3, as DNA: TGTGCCAGCAGCTTGCGGACTAGCGGGGGAGATACGCAGTATTTT.

J is TRBJ2-7 and V is TRBV10-3; TRBD2 is a possible D gene (7 bases). The CDR3 consists of 13 residues. Germline V lookup: CDR1 ENHRY, CDR2 SYGVKD. Trimming took off 8 bases at V and 7 bases at J, with 18 bases between the two ends. CDR3 DNA sequence: TGTGCCATCGCGGCGGCGGGGGCGGGTGAGCAGTACTTC. It encodes CAIAAAGAGEQYF.

The J gene is TRBJ1-5, the V gene TRBV20-1; D is possibly TRBD1 (5 bases). V was clipped by 6 bases and J by 6 bases, with 15 bases between them. The germline CDR1 and CDR2 sequences are DFQATT and SNEGSKA (reference sequence). The CDR3 extends over 13 amino acids. CDR3 in amino acids: CSAHRGGGQPQHF. DNA for the CDR3: TGCAGTGCCCATCGGGGCGGGGGTCAGCCCCAGCATTTT.

This clonotype was found a few times. This chain joins TRBV2 and TRBJ2-3, with 13 bases lining up with TRBD2. Trimming removed 3 bases from V and 3 bases from J; junction bases left unmatched: 3. Germline V gene data show CDR1 as SNHLY and CDR2 as FYNNEI. CDR3 length: 16 residues. The CDR3 bases are TGTGCCAGCAGTGATCGGACTAGCGGGAGAACAGATACGCAGTATTTT. It translates to CASSDRTSGRTDTQYF.

In the case of this clonotype: One end of the junction fails to match germline, which may point to a read error. The rearrangement uses TRBV25-1 and TRBJ1-2, with 7 bases that match TRBD1. CDR1 is MGHDK, CDR2 SYGVNS, per germline. The CDR3 is made up of 14 amino acids. The CDR3 sequence is CVSSEPGQNCGYTF. CDR3 in DNA: TGTGTCAGCAGTGAACCGGGACAGAACTGTGGCTACACCTTC.

This clonotype was recorded at least ten times. This chain links TRBV28 with TRBJ1-5; perhaps TRBD1 as D (5 bases). Germline assignment: CDR1 MDHEN and CDR2 SYDVKM. The CDR3 has 15 amino acids. Trimming removed 5 bases from V and 2 bases from J, with 13 bases in between. The CDR3 sequence is CASSTLVGGNQPQHF. CDR3 DNA: TGTGCCAGCAGTACTCTGGTAGGGGGCAATCAGCCCCAGCATTTT. Full variable domain (missing parts from reference TRBV28 and TRBJ1-5): DVKVTQSSRYLVKRTGEKVFLECVQDMDHENMFWYRQDPGLGLRLIYFSYDVKMKEKGDIPEGYSVSREKKERFSLILESASTNQTSMYLCASSTLVGGNQPQHFGDGTRLSIL.

This clonotype occurred once. The CDR3 DNA is TGTGCCAGCAGCACCATCTCCGCGGCAACCTACAATGAGCAGTTCTTC. Translated, it gives CASSTISAATYNEQFF. V is TRBV5-4 and J is TRBJ2-1; D not certain. CDR1 and CDR2 (germline): SGHNT, YYREEE (reference sequence). The CDR3 spans 16 residues. Trimming pared 4 bases from V and 2 bases from J, leaving 16 bases between.

The chain employs TRBV20-1 and TRBJ2-7, with 7 bases fitting TRBD1. The CDR3 has 13 residues. Trimming at V came to 7 bases and at J to 3 bases, leaving 9 bases not matched to a gene. Germline values: CDR1 DFQATT, CDR2 SNEGSKA (reference sequence). The CDR3 DNA is TGCAGTGGTAGGGGGCGGGTGGGCTACGAGCAGTACTTC. This encodes CSGRGRVGYEQYF.

V gene TRBV12-3 or TRBV12-4 combines with J gene TRBJ2-1, with 8 bases that match TRBD2. Trimming removed 2 bases from V and 6 bases from J; junction bases left unmatched: 3. This CDR3 spans 14 amino acids. CDR3: CASSLSGGGNEQFF. The CDR3 DNA follows: TGTGCCAGCAGTTTATCGGGGGGGGGCAATGAGCAGTTCTTC.

This clonotype was picked up many times. The V call is TRBV7-9, the J call TRBJ2-1; D possibly corresponds to TRBD1 (6 bases). The CDR3 is 14 amino acids. The ends were cut back, 2 bases at V and 5 bases at J, with 10 bases in the middle. Germline V gene lookup returns CDR1 SEHNR and CDR2 FQNEAQ (reference sequence). CDR3 in DNA: TGTGCCAGCAGCTTATACAGGGATAACAATGAGCAGTTCTTC. Translation: CASSLYRDNNEQFF.

This clonotype was seen at least ten times. The chain couples TRBV28 to TRBJ2-7; D not certain. Trimming left V 6 bases short and J 3 bases short, with 18 bases between. CDR1 is MDHEN and CDR2 is SYDVKM in the germline V gene. The CDR3 spans 15 residues. CDR3 DNA: TGTGCCAGCAGCCCCGGCCGCTCGGTAAGCTACGAGCAGTACTTC. The encoded protein is CASSPGRSVSYEQYF.

This chain joins TRBV27 and TRBJ2-7; possibly TRBD2 for D (5 bases). The germline V gene encodes CDR1 MNHEY and CDR2 SMNVEV (reference sequence). The CDR3 covers 15 residues. V dropped 5 bases and J dropped 7 bases, with 21 bases sitting between them. The CDR3 sequence: CASSRPGKGSGEQYF. In DNA, the CDR3 is TGTGCCAGCAGTAGGCCGGGGAAGGGATCGGGGGAGCAGTACTTC.

The V and J genes are TRBV29-1 and TRBJ2-2; no firm D call. Germline loops: CDR1 SQVTM, CDR2 ANQGSEA. There are 11 residues in the CDR3. V dropped 5 bases and J dropped 5 bases, with 6 bases sitting between them. In DNA form, the CDR3 reads TGCAGCGTTTGGTGGACCGGGGAGCTGTTTTTT. Encoded protein: CSVWWTGELFF.

The chain links TRBV6-6 to TRBJ1-1; D is perhaps TRBD1 (5 bases). The CDR3 consists of 13 residues. Trimming took off 1 base at V and 4 bases at J, with 7 bases between the two ends. Germline V CDR1 and CDR2: MNHNY, SVGAGI (reference sequence). CDR3 coding DNA: TGTGCCAGCAGTTACTTCGGGGGCACTGAAGCTTTCTTT. Translating gives CASSYFGGTEAFF.

This clonotype has a count of ten or more. The gene calls are TRBV10-2 and TRBJ1-2; D not resolved. The CDR3 runs to 16 residues. The germline gives CDR1 WSHSY, CDR2 SAAADI. The V end lost 3 bases, the J end lost 2 bases, and 16 bases lay between the germline ends. DNA for the CDR3: TGCGCCAGCAGTGATCCTACGGAGGGCTTAAACTATGGCTACACCTTC. Translating it yields CASSDPTEGLNYGYTF.